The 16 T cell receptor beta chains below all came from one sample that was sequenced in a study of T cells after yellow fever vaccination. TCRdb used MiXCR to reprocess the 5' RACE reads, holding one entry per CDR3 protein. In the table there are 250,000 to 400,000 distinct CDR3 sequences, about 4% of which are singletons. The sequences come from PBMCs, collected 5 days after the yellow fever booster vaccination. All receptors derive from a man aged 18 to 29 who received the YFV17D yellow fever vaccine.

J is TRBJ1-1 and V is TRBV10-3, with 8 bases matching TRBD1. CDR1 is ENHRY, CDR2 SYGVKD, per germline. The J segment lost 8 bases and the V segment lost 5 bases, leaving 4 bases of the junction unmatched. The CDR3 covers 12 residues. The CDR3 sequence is CAISPGGEEAFF. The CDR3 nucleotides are TGTGCCATCAGTCCAGGGGGCGAAGAAGCTTTCTTT.

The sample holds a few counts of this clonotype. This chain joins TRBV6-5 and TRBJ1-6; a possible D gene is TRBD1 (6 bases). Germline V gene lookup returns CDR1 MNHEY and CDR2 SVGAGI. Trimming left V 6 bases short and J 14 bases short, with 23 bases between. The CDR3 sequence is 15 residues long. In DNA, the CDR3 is TGTGCCAGCAGACGAGTGCGGACCGCAGGGGCAGCCCTCCACTTT. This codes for CASRRVRTAGAALHF.

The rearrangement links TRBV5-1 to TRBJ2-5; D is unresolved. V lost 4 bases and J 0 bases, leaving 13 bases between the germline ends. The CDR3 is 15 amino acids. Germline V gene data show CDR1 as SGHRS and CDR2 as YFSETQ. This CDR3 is CASSPWPRDQETQYF. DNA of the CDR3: TGCGCCAGCAGCCCTTGGCCTAGGGACCAAGAGACCCAGTACTTC.

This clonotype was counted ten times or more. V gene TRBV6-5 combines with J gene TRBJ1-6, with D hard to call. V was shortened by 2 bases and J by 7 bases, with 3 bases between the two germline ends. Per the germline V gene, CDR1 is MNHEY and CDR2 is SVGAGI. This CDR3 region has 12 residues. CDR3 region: CASSYTNSPLHF. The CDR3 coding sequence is TGTGCCAGCAGTTACACCAATTCACCCCTCCACTTT.

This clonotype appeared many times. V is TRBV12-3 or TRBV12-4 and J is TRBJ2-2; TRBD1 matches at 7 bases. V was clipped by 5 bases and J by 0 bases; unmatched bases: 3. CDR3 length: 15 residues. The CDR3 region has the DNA TGTGCCAGCAGTGACAGGGCTTCGAACACCGGGGAGCTGTTTTTT. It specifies CASSDRASNTGELFF.

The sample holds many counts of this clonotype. CDR3 residues: CASRTGVRNEQFF. CDR3 bases: TGTGCCAGCAGGACAGGGGTGAGGAATGAGCAGTTCTTC. The chain combines TRBV27 with TRBJ2-1; 8 bases fit TRBD1. V lost 6 bases and J lost 7; bases outside the gene matches: 5. CDR1 and CDR2 from the germline V gene are MNHEY and SMNVEV (reference sequence). The CDR3 is 13 amino acids.

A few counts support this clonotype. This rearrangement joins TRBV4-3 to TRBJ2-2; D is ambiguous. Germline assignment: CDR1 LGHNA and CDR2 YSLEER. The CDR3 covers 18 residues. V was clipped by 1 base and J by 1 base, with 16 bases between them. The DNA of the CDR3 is TGCGCCAGCAGCCAAGGGGTCACCTCGCGAAGGAACACCGGGGAGCTGTTTTTT. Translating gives CASSQGVTSRRNTGELFF.

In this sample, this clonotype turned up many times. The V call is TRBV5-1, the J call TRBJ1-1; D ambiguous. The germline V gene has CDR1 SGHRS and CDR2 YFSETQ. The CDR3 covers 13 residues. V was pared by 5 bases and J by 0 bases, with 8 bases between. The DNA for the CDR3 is TGCGCCAGCAGTAGCGGGGTGAACACTGAAGCTTTCTTT. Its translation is CASSSGVNTEAFF.

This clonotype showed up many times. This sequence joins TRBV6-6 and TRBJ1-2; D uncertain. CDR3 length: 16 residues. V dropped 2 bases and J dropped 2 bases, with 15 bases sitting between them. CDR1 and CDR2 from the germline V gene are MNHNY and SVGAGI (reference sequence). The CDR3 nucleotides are TGTGCCAGCAGTTACCAGTATCGACGGGAGAACTATGGCTACACCTTC. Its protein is CASSYQYRRENYGYTF.

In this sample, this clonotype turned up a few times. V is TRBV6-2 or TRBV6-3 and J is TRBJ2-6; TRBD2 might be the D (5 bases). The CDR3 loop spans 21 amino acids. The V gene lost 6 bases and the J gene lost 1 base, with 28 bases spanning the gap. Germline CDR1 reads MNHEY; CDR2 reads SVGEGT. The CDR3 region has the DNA TGTGCCAGCAGCAACTACGCCCTTCGGACTCAGAATTGGTCTGGGGCCAACGTCCTGACTTTC. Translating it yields CASSNYALRTQNWSGANVLTF.

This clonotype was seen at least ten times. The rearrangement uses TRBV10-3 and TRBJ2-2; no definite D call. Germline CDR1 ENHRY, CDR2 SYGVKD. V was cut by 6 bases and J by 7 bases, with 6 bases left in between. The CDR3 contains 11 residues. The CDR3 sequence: CAISSYGELFF. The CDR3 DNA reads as TGTGCCATCAGCTCTTACGGGGAGCTGTTTTTT.

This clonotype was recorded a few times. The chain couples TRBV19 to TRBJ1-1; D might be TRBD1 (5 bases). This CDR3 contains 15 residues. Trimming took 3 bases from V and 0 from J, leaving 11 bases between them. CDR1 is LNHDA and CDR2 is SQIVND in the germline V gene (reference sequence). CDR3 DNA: TGTGCCAGTAGTATTTATGGGACTTTGAACACTGAAGCTTTCTTT. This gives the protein CASSIYGTLNTEAFF.

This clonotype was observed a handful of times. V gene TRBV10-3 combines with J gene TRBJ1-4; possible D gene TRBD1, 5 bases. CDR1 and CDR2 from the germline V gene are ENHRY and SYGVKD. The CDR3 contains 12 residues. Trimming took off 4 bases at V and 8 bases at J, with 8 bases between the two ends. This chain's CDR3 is CAISGDSEKLFF. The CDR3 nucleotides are TGTGCCATCAGTGGGGACTCAGAAAAACTGTTTTTT.

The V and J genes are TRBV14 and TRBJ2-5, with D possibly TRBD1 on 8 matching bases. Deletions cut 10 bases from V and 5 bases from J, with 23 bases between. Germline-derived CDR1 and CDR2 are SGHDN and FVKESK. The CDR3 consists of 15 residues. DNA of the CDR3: TGTGCCAACCGGCTGGACAGGGAGGGTCAGGAGACCCAGTACTTC. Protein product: CANRLDREGQETQYF.

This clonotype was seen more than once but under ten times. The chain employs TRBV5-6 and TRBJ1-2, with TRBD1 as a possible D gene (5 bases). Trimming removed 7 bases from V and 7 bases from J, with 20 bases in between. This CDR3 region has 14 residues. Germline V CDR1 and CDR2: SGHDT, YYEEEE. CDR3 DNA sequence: TGTGCCAGCTCCCGGGACCATACTTTTCTTGGCTACACCTTC. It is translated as CASSRDHTFLGYTF.

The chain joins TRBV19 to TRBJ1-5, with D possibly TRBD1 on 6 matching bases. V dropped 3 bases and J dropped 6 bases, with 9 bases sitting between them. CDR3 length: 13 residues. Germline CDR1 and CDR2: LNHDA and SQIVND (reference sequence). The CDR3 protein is CASSMKGGQPQHF. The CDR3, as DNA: TGTGCCAGTAGTATGAAAGGGGGTCAGCCCCAGCATTTT.